These T cell receptor beta chains were read from a single sample in a study of cytomegalovirus exposure and HLA in healthy donors. Some clones are missing from TCRdb's copy, which holds only in-frame ones; the method was immunoSEQ multiplex PCR. The table lists roughly 67,000 clones, about three quarters of them singletons. Source material: PBMCs. The receptors derive from a man aged 35 to 55 in good health and CMV-seronegative. Each CDR3 is given with its conserved first and last residue. Fields, in order: V gene, clone size, D gene, CDR3 length, J gene, CDR3 protein, CDR3 DNA. D genes are given only for firm matches. Some rows have no size entry. The others give once, few or many, or a class for an expanded clone.

>TRBV7-9|NA|TRBD1|14|TRBJ2-7
CASSLADRGYEQYF
TGTGCCAGCAGCTTAGCGGACAGGGGTTACGAGCAGTACTTC
>TRBV6-5|NA|NA|13|TRBJ1-2
CASSYPTGKNYTF
TGTGCCAGCAGTTACCCGACAGGAAAGAACTACACCTTC
>TRBV5-5|NA|TRBD1|13|TRBJ2-2
CASSLQGNGELFF
TGTGCCAGCAGTTTACAGGGGAACGGGGAGCTGTTTTTT
>TRBV7-2|NA|NA|16|TRBJ2-3
CASSLGASTSTDTQYF
TGTGCCAGCAGCTTAGGGGCTAGCACTAGCACAGATACGCAGTATTTT
>TRBV6-1|NA|TRBD2|13|TRBJ2-3
CASTAGGQDTQYF
TGTGCCAGCACGGCGGGGGGGCAAGATACGCAGTATTTT
>TRBV10-2|NA|TRBD2|14|TRBJ2-7
CASSRSGLAYEQYF
TGCGCCAGCAGTCGCTCGGGACTAGCCTACGAGCAGTACTTC
>TRBV18|NA|TRBD2|16|TRBJ2-2
CASSPLLAEHTGELFF
TGTGCCAGCTCACCATTACTAGCGGAGCACACCGGGGAGCTGTTTTTT
>TRBV2|NA|TRBD1|12|TRBJ2-7
CASSETGYEQYF
TGTGCCAGCAGTGAGACAGGGTACGAGCAGTACTTC
>TRBV28|NA|TRBD1|16|TRBJ2-7
CASSLLSGQGVGEQYF
TGTGCCAGCAGTTTACTATCCGGACAGGGGGTTGGGGAGCAGTACTTC
>TRBV7-2|few|TRBD2|16|TRBJ2-7
CASSSRPGLAGDEQYF
TGTGCCAGCAGCTCGCGACCGGGACTAGCGGGAGACGAGCAGTACTTC
>TRBV6-4|medium-sized|NA|14|TRBJ2-3
CASSDSGGTDTQYF
TGTGCCAGCAGTGATTCAGGGGGCACAGATACGCAGTATTTT
>TRBV6-5|NA|NA|13|TRBJ2-1
CASTPTGFGEQFF
TGTGCCAGCACCCCTACAGGGTTCGGCGAGCAGTTCTTC
>TRBV19|NA|NA|12|TRBJ1-4
CASSIPGEKLFF
TGTGCCAGTAGTATTCCCGGTGAAAAACTGTTTTTT
>TRBV29-1|NA|NA|13|TRBJ2-1
CSVELSSYNEQFF
TGCAGCGTTGAACTGAGCTCCTACAATGAGCAGTTCTTC
>TRBV10-3|NA|NA|15|TRBJ2-7
CATGAEGGSSYEQYF
TGTGCCACCGGGGCAGAGGGAGGTAGCTCCTACGAGCAGTACTTC
>TRBV19|NA|NA|15|TRBJ1-1
CASSIGVGGSTEAFF
TGTGCCAGTAGTATAGGGGTCGGGGGAAGCACTGAAGCTTTCTTT
>TRBV19|NA|NA|15|TRBJ2-7
CASSVGSPTLYEQYF
TGTGCCAGTAGTGTGGGTAGCCCGACCCTCTACGAGCAGTACTTC
>TRBV27|NA|TRBD1|15|TRBJ2-3
CASSLDRAGTDTQYF
TGTGCCAGCAGTTTAGACAGGGCCGGCACAGATACGCAGTATTTT